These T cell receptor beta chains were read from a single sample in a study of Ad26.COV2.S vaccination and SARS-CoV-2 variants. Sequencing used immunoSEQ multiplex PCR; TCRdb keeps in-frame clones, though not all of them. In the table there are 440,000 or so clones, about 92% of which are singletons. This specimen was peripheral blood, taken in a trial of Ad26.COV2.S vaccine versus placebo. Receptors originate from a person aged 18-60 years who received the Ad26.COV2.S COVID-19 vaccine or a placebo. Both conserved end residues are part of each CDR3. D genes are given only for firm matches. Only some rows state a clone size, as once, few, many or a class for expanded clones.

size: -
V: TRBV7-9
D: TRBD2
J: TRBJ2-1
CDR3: CASSLGGLAGYNEQFF
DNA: TGTGCCAGCAGCTTAGGAGGACTAGCGGGATACAATGAGCAGTTCTTC

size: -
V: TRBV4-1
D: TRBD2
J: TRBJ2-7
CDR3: CASSQDRRTSSEQYF
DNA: TGCGCCAGCAGCCAAGATCGGCGGACTAGCAGCGAGCAGTACTTC

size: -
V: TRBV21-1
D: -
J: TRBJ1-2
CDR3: CARTRKEGYTF
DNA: TGTGCCAGGACACGTAAAGAAGGCTACACCTTC

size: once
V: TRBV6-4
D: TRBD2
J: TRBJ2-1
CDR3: CASSDRLAGGLNEQFF
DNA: TGTGCCAGCAGTGACCGACTAGCGGGAGGGTTAAATGAGCAGTTCTTC

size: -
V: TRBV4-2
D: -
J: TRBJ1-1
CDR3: CASSPVKGSNTEAFF
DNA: TGTGCCAGCAGCCCGGTAAAGGGTTCGAACACTGAAGCTTTCTTT

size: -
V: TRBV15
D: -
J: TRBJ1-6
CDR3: CATSRDNSPLHF
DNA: TGTGCCACCAGCAGAGATAATTCACCCCTCCACTTT

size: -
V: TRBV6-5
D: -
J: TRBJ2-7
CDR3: CASSYMGYEQYF
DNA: TGTGCCAGCAGTTACATGGGCTACGAGCAGTACTTC

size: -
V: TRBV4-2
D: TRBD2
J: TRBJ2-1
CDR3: CASSQDIPGLASALNEQFF
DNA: TGTGCCAGCAGCCAAGACATACCCGGACTAGCGTCGGCGCTCAATGAGCAGTTCTTC

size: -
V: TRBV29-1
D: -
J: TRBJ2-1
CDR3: CSVDPVARDARQFF
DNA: TGCAGCGTTGACCCCGTGGCCCGGGACGCAAGACAGTTCTTC

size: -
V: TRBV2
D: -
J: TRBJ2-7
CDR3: CASSEARGPLTYEQYF
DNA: TGTGCCAGCAGTGAAGCTCGGGGTCCCCTTACCTACGAGCAGTACTTC

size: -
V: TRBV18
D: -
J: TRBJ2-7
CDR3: CASSKGVASQYEQYF
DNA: TGTGCCAGCTCTAAGGGTGTAGCGTCACAGTACGAGCAGTACTTC

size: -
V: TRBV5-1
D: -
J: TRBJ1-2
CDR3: CASSLGVLANYGYTF
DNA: TGCGCCAGCAGCTTGGGTGTGCTAGCTAACTATGGCTACACCTTC

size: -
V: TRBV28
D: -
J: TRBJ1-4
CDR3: CASSLLNEVHEKLFF
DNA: TGTGCCAGCAGTTTACTGAATGAGGTGCACGAAAAACTGTTTTTT

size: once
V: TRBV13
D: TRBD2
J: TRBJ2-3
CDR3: CASTAGLVGTDTQYF
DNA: TGTGCCAGCACCGCAGGACTAGTAGGGACAGATACGCAGTATTTT

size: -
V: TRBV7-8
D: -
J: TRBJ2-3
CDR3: CASSGRGLTDTQYF
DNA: TGTGCCAGCAGCGGCCGTGGGCTCACAGATACGCAGTATTTT

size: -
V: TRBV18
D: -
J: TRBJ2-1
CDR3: CASSPLDGYNEQFF
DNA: TGTGCCAGCTCACCACTGGACGGATACAATGAGCAGTTCTTC

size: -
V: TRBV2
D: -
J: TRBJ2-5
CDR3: CASSDYGSGETQYF
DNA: TGTGCCAGCAGTGATTACGGGAGTGGAGAGACCCAGTACTTC

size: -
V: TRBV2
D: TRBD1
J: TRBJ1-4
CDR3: CASSEGRGPEKLFF
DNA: TGTGCCAGCAGTGAAGGCAGGGGGCCAGAAAAACTGTTTTTT

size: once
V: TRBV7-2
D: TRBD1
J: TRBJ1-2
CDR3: CASSWDRSIYYGYTF
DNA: TGTGCCAGCAGCTGGGACAGGAGTATATACTATGGCTACACCTTC

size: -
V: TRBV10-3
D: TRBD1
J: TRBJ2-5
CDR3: CAISEGGQGQETQYF
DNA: TGTGCCATCAGTGAGGGCGGACAGGGACAAGAGACCCAGTACTTC

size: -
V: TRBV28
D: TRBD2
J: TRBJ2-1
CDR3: CASSSPSLGLAGVRAYNEQFF
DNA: TGTGCCAGCAGTTCTCCCAGCCTCGGACTAGCGGGAGTTCGTGCGTACAATGAGCAGTTCTTC

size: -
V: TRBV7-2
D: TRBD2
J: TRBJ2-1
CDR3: CATSQAGLATPGGEQFF
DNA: TGTGCCACCTCACAAGCGGGGCTAGCTACACCGGGGGGTGAGCAGTTCTTC

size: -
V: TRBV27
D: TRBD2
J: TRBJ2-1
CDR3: CASSLVAGGREYNEQFF
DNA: TGTGCCAGCAGTTTGGTAGCGGGAGGAAGGGAGTACAATGAGCAGTTCTTC

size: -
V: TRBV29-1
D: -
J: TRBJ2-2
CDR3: CSVVFHRNTGELFF
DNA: TGCAGCGTTGTCTTTCACCGGAACACCGGGGAGCTGTTTTTT

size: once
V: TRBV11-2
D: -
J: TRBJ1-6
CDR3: CASSSGVTSPLHF
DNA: TGTGCCAGCAGCTCGGGCGTTACATCACCCCTCCACTTT

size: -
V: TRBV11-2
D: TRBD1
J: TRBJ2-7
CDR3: CASSLDLEGAYEQYF
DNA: TGTGCCAGCAGCTTAGATTTAGAGGGGGCGTACGAGCAGTACTTC

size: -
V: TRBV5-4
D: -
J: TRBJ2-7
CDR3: CASSSNRAAYEQYF
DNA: TGTGCCAGCAGCTCTAACAGGGCTGCCTACGAGCAGTACTTC

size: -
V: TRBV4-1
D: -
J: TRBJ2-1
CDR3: CASSQTGYNEQFF
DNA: TGCGCCAGCAGCCAAACAGGCTACAATGAGCAGTTCTTC

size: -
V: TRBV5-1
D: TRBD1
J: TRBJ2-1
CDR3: CASSLAPTGGGINEQFF
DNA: TGCGCCAGCAGCTTGGCCCCGACAGGGGGCGGAATCAATGAGCAGTTCTTC

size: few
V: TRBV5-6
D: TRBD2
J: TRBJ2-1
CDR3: CASSSLPGLAGDEQFF
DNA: TGTGCCAGCAGCTCGCTTCCGGGACTAGCGGGTGATGAGCAGTTCTTC

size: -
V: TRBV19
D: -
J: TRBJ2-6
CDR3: CASSIEVGSGANVLTF
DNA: TGTGCCAGTAGTATAGAGGTCGGATCTGGGGCCAACGTCCTGACTTTC

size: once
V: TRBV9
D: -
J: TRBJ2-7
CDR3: CASSVGRTPVPYEQYF
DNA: TGTGCCAGCAGCGTAGGCAGGACCCCCGTCCCCTACGAGCAGTACTTC

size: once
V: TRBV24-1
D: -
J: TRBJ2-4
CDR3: CATSDFRGGENIQYF
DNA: TGTGCCACCAGTGATTTCCGGGGCGGCGAAAACATTCAGTACTTC

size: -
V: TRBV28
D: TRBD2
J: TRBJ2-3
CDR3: CASSLSGLAGGRDTQYF
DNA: TGTGCCAGCAGTTTATCTGGGCTAGCGGGAGGTCGAGATACGCAGTATTTT

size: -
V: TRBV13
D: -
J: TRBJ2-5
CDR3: CASSSDLEETQYF
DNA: TGTGCCAGCAGCTCCGACTTGGAAGAGACCCAGTACTTC

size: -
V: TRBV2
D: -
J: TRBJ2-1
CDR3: CASSATRRAYNEQFF
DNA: TGTGCCAGCAGTGCGACTAGACGAGCCTACAATGAGCAGTTCTTC

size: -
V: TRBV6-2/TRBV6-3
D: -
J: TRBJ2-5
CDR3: CASSYGSEAGAETQYF
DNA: TGTGCCAGCAGTTACGGGTCAGAGGCTGGCGCGGAGACCCAGTACTTC

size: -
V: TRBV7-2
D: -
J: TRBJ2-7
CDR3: CASRLSPDFTHEQYF
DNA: TGTGCCAGCAGATTATCCCCCGACTTTACACACGAGCAGTACTTC

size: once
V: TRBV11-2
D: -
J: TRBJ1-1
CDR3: CASSLQPGLLNTEAFF
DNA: TGTGCCAGCAGCCTCCAGCCGGGACTTCTGAACACTGAAGCTTTCTTT

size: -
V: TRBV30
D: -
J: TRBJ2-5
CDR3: CAWSVGRYGETQYF
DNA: TGTGCCTGGAGTGTGGGCAGGTATGGGGAGACCCAGTACTTC

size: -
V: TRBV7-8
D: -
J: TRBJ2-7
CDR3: CASSLAGAEQYF
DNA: TGTGCCAGCAGCTTAGCGGGGGCCGAGCAGTACTTC

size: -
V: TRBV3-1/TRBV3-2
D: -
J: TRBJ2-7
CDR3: CASSARPSMGYYEQYF
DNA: TGTGCCAGCAGCGCCCGGCCTAGCATGGGGTACTACGAGCAGTACTTC